A selection of T cell receptor beta chains follows, all from one sample in a study of memory CD4+ T cells and cytomegalovirus serostatus. Repertoires were generated with immunoSEQ multiplex PCR, while TCRdb's copy carries only in-frame clones and drops some. Of roughly 39,000 clones in the sample, around 84% were seen once. Specimen: memory CD4+ T cells from blood. These receptors were obtained from an adult in good health and CMV-seronegative. Each CDR3 is given with its conserved first and last residue. Each record gives: D gene, V gene, clone size, J gene, CDR3 protein, CDR3 DNA. A D gene is named only where the DNA matches it firmly. Not all rows give a size; the values are once, few, many and, for expanded clones, a class.

D gene: -; V gene: TRBV7-9; clone size: once; J gene: TRBJ2-6; CDR3 protein: CASRHGSYHPGANVLTF; CDR3 DNA: TGTGCCAGCAGGCATGGGTCATATCACCCAGGGGCCAACGTCCTGACTTTC
D gene: TRBD1; V gene: TRBV5-1; clone size: -; J gene: TRBJ2-5; CDR3 protein: CASSFAPVGTGETQYF; CDR3 DNA: TGCGCCAGCAGCTTCGCTCCAGTCGGGACAGGAGAGACCCAGTACTTC
D gene: -; V gene: TRBV6-5; clone size: -; J gene: TRBJ2-1; CDR3 protein: CASSFRGSSSYNEQFF; CDR3 DNA: TGTGCCAGCAGTTTCCGGGGGTCTAGCTCCTACAATGAGCAGTTCTTC
D gene: -; V gene: TRBV6-1; clone size: -; J gene: TRBJ1-2; CDR3 protein: CASTFNYGYTF; CDR3 DNA: TGTGCCAGCACGTTTAACTATGGCTACACCTTC
D gene: -; V gene: TRBV18; clone size: -; J gene: TRBJ1-1; CDR3 protein: CASSPPLGGQTEAFF; CDR3 DNA: TGTGCCAGCTCACCACCGTTAGGGGGGCAAACTGAAGCTTTCTTT
D gene: -; V gene: TRBV30; clone size: few; J gene: TRBJ1-1; CDR3 protein: CAWNENTEAFF; CDR3 DNA: TGTGCCTGGAACGAGAACACTGAAGCTTTCTTT
D gene: -; V gene: TRBV11-1; clone size: -; J gene: TRBJ1-1; CDR3 protein: CATGRGNTEAFF; CDR3 DNA: TGTGCCACCGGGAGGGGGAACACTGAAGCTTTCTTT
D gene: TRBD1; V gene: TRBV6-6; clone size: -; J gene: TRBJ1-5; CDR3 protein: CASRDRGSESNQPQHF; CDR3 DNA: TGTGCCAGCAGGGACAGGGGTAGTGAGAGCAATCAGCCCCAGCATTTT
D gene: -; V gene: TRBV18; clone size: -; J gene: TRBJ1-5; CDR3 protein: CASSPSTGPAVPQHF; CDR3 DNA: TGTGCCAGCTCACCCTCGACGGGCCCAGCGGTGCCCCAGCATTTT
D gene: -; V gene: TRBV30; clone size: -; J gene: TRBJ2-6; CDR3 protein: CAWRRFIAGANVLTF; CDR3 DNA: TGTGCCTGGAGACGTTTTATTGCTGGGGCCAACGTCCTGACTTTC
D gene: TRBD1; V gene: TRBV7-2; clone size: -; J gene: TRBJ1-6; CDR3 protein: CASSLRQGSNSPLHF; CDR3 DNA: TGTGCCAGCAGCCTAAGACAGGGGAGTAATTCACCCCTCCACTTT
D gene: -; V gene: TRBV9; clone size: -; J gene: TRBJ1-1; CDR3 protein: CASSVEGNTEAFF; CDR3 DNA: TGTGCCAGCAGCGTAGAGGGCAACACTGAAGCTTTCTTT
D gene: -; V gene: TRBV23-1; clone size: -; J gene: TRBJ2-6; CDR3 protein: CASSRGTGANVLTF; CDR3 DNA: TGCGCCAGCAGTCGGGGGACTGGGGCCAACGTCCTGACTTTC
D gene: TRBD2; V gene: TRBV4-1; clone size: -; J gene: TRBJ2-5; CDR3 protein: CASSDIAGPGTQYF; CDR3 DNA: TGCGCCAGCAGCGACATAGCGGGGCCGGGGACCCAGTACTTC
D gene: TRBD2; V gene: TRBV4-2; clone size: -; J gene: TRBJ2-2; CDR3 protein: CASSQDGTSGGTGELFF; CDR3 DNA: TGTGCCAGCAGCCAAGACGGGACTAGCGGGGGAACCGGGGAGCTGTTTTTT